This entry describes one TCR beta chain. The record originates from a study of blood T cell repertoires in COVID-19. Clones were read by immunoSEQ multiplex PCR, and TCRdb kept only the in-frame ones, dropping some. The sample has approximately 150,000 clones; about 85% are singletons. The CDR3 consists of 14 residues. CDR1 is SEHNR and CDR2 is FQNEAQ in the germline V gene (reference sequence). The ends lost 3 bases at V and 7 bases at J; junction bases unmatched: 3. The chain is built from TRBV7-9 and TRBJ1-4, with 9 positions matching TRBD1. Specimen: peripheral blood. This TCR was sampled from a man aged 40-49 years with acute or convalescent COVID-19. This CDR3 is CASSFTGGGEKLFF. Here the CDR3 DNA reads TGTGCCAGCAGCTTCACAGGGGGCGGTGAAAAACTGTTTTTT.